This is a list of T cell receptor beta chains from one sample in a study of T cells in narcolepsy. Sequencing was performed with immunoSEQ multiplex PCR; in TCRdb, only in-frame clones are kept and a portion is missing. The repertoire consists of 25,000 to 30,000 clones, with around 78% occurring once and the leading ten covering around 3%. The specimen sequenced was CD45RA- memory CD4+ T cells from PBMCs. The receptor set was obtained from a human donor with narcolepsy. Each CDR3 is given with its conserved first and last residue. The order of the fields is V gene, J gene, CDR3 length, clone size, D gene, CDR3 protein, CDR3 DNA. A D gene is named only where the DNA matches it firmly. A row's size may be missing; if present it is once, few, many or a size class.

TRBV5-8,TRBJ1-3,15,few,-,CASSLAVHRGNTIYF,TGTGCCAGCAGCTTGGCAGTCCACCGTGGAAACACCATATATTTT
TRBV27,TRBJ2-3,16,-,-,CASSLFRGVKTDTQYF,TGTGCCAGCAGTTTGTTCAGGGGGGTAAAAACAGATACGCAGTATTTT
TRBV5-1,TRBJ1-1,14,-,-,CASSRQATNTEAFF,TGCGCCAGCAGTCGTCAAGCAACGAACACTGAAGCTTTCTTT
TRBV10-3,TRBJ2-5,15,-,TRBD1,CAISTPTGVKETQYF,TGTGCCATCAGTACCCCGACAGGGGTGAAAGAGACCCAGTACTTC
TRBV2,TRBJ2-7,14,few,TRBD2,CASSLAGSSYEQYF,TGTGCCAGCAGTCTAGCGGGGAGCTCCTACGAGCAGTACTTC
TRBV5-4,TRBJ1-1,15,-,-,CASSLGRMGDTEAFF,TGTGCCAGCAGCTTGGGACGAATGGGCGACACTGAAGCTTTCTTT
TRBV11-3,TRBJ2-5,17,-,TRBD2,CASSLSTSGLPLETQYF,TGTGCCAGCAGCTTGTCGACTAGCGGACTCCCTTTGGAGACCCAGTACTTC
TRBV11-3,TRBJ2-5,14,once,TRBD1,CASSPGQGNTAQYF,TGTGCCAGCAGCCCGGGACAGGGAAACACGGCCCAGTACTTC
TRBV7-2,TRBJ2-2,15,-,TRBD1,CASSSRQGNTGELFF,TGTGCCAGCAGCTCTAGACAGGGGAACACCGGGGAGCTGTTTTTT
TRBV15,TRBJ1-6,17,-,-,CATSRDKPTEGNSPLHF,TGTGCCACCAGCAGAGATAAACCCACGGAGGGGAATTCACCCCTCCACTTT
TRBV10-1,TRBJ2-2,14,-,-,CASSLGANTGELFF,TGCGCCAGCAGTTTGGGGGCCAACACCGGGGAGCTGTTTTTT
TRBV6-5,TRBJ1-4,16,-,TRBD1,CASSYYGSGQSEKLFF,TGTGCCAGCAGTTACTACGGCTCGGGACAGTCGGAAAAACTGTTTTTT
TRBV18,TRBJ2-5,13,few,-,CASSPEGWETQYF,TGTGCCAGCTCACCAGAGGGTTGGGAGACCCAGTACTTC
TRBV7-9,TRBJ1-1,13,-,-,CASSLGIGDEAFF,TGTGCCAGCAGCTTAGGTATCGGGGACGAAGCTTTCTTT
TRBV5-1,TRBJ2-1,12,few,TRBD2,CASSLGTSGQFF,TGCGCCAGCAGCTTGGGTACTAGCGGGCAGTTCTTC
TRBV4-1,TRBJ1-1,18,few,-,CASSQGLFGGTRNTEAFF,TGCGCCAGCAGCCAAGGTCTTTTTGGGGGCACCCGGAACACTGAAGCTTTCTTT
TRBV11-3,TRBJ2-7,15,-,TRBD2,CASSTYRGGSYEQYF,TGTGCCAGCAGCACATATCGGGGAGGGTCGTACGAGCAGTACTTC
TRBV7-2,TRBJ2-2,17,-,TRBD1,CASSLNLGQGAPGELFF,TGTGCCAGCAGCTTAAATCTGGGACAGGGGGCTCCCGGGGAGCTGTTTTTT
TRBV4-1,TRBJ1-2,13,few,-,CASSQAERYGYTF,TGCGCCAGCAGCCAAGCGGAACGATATGGCTACACCTTC
TRBV11-3,TRBJ2-1,14,-,-,CASSAQSSYNEQFF,TGTGCCAGCAGCGCCCAGAGTTCCTACAATGAGCAGTTCTTC